What follows is one T cell receptor (beta chain) and its context. The data stem from a study of T-cell reconstitution after alpha-beta-depleted transplantation in children. Germline CDR1 DFQATT, CDR2 SNEGSKA (reference sequence). Trimming took 1 base from V and 2 from J, leaving 14 bases between them. The CDR3 extends over 15 amino acids. As it was prepared, the TCRbeta library received unique molecular identifiers. Each CDR3 protein gets one entry after TCRdb re-called the PCR reads with MiXCR. The table lists 450,000 to 600,000 distinct CDR3 sequences, about 17% of them singletons. This sequence originates from a human donor who donated a stem cell graft to a child with acute lymphoblastic leukemia. This rearrangement joins TRBV20-1 to TRBJ1-1, with D maybe TRBD1 (5 bases). The sample in question was PBMCs from the stem cell graft donor, obtained from the stem cell graft. This chain's CDR3 is CSARVGGNANTEAFF. CDR3 bases: TGCAGTGCTAGAGTCGGGGGGAATGCTAACACTGAAGCTTTCTTT.